The rows below give T cell receptor beta chains drawn from one sample of a study of blood T cell repertoires in COVID-19. Clones were read by immunoSEQ multiplex PCR, and TCRdb kept only the in-frame ones, dropping some. The table has about 98,000 clones, roughly 80% seen once. Material: peripheral blood. These receptors were collected from an elderly woman with acute or convalescent COVID-19. CDR3s include the opening cysteine and the closing phenylalanine or tryptophan. A D gene is named only where the DNA matches it firmly. Clone size appears in some rows only: once, few, many, or a class for an expanded clone.

DNA,CDR3,V,J,size,D
TGTGCCAGCAGCTTACAGGGGGATGGCACTGAAGCTTTCTTT,CASSLQGDGTEAFF,TRBV11-2,TRBJ1-1,-,TRBD1
TGCAGCGTTGAGTGGGTAGGGGATAAAAACATTCAGTACTTC,CSVEWVGDKNIQYF,TRBV29-1,TRBJ2-4,once,-
TGTGCCAGCAGCCAGACAGGGGAAAATCAGCCCCAGCATTTT,CASSQTGENQPQHF,TRBV4-2,TRBJ1-5,few,TRBD1
TGTGCCAGCAGCTTGGCTAGCTCCTACGAGCAGTACTTC,CASSLASSYEQYF,TRBV5-5,TRBJ2-7,-,-
TGTGCCAGCAGCTCTCGACAGGGGACTAGCACAGATACGCAGTATTTT,CASSSRQGTSTDTQYF,TRBV5-4,TRBJ2-3,once,TRBD1
TGCGCCAGCCGGACAGGAAACGCGAACACCGGGGAGCTGTTTTTT,CASRTGNANTGELFF,TRBV5-1,TRBJ2-2,-,TRBD1
TGTGCCAGCAGTGGGGATCGGGACAGGGGCTACGAGCAGTACTTC,CASSGDRDRGYEQYF,TRBV6-2/TRBV6-3,TRBJ2-7,-,TRBD1
TGTGCCAGCAGCCGGGACAGTAGCACAGATACGCAGTATTTT,CASSRDSSTDTQYF,TRBV5-5,TRBJ2-3,-,TRBD1
TGCGCCAGCAGCCCCGGGACTAGTCGCACAGATACGCAGTATTTT,CASSPGTSRTDTQYF,TRBV5-1,TRBJ2-3,few,TRBD2
TGTGCCAGCAGCCCGGACAGGGGACGGGCCTACGAGCAGTACTTC,CASSPDRGRAYEQYF,TRBV3-1/TRBV3-2,TRBJ2-7,few,TRBD1
TGTGCCAGTAGTAGCCTAAGACAGGGAACGAACACTGAAGCTTTCTTT,CASSSLRQGTNTEAFF,TRBV19,TRBJ1-1,-,TRBD1
TGTGCCTGGAGTAGGGACAGGGGAGGTTCACCCCTCCACTTT,CAWSRDRGGSPLHF,TRBV30,TRBJ1-6,-,TRBD1
TGTGCCAGCTCCAACCTGGCCACGCCGGGACAAGGACTGAACACTGAAGCTTTCTTT,CASSNLATPGQGLNTEAFF,TRBV2,TRBJ1-1,few,-
TGTGCCACCAGTGATCCCCAAGGGGGTGCCTACAATGAGCAGTTCTTC,CATSDPQGGAYNEQFF,TRBV24-1,TRBJ2-1,-,-
TGTGCCAGCAGTTTATTGGGACAGGGTAAGACTGAAGCTTTCTTT,CASSLLGQGKTEAFF,TRBV28,TRBJ1-1,-,TRBD1
TGTGCCAGCTCACCTCGGGGTAGCGGGGGGGCGATGGTTGAGAAGTTCTTC,CASSPRGSGGAMVEKFF,TRBV18,TRBJ2-1,-,TRBD2
TGCGCCAGCAGCCAACAGGGGACGACGACAGATACGCAGTATTTT,CASSQQGTTTDTQYF,TRBV4-3,TRBJ2-3,-,-
TGTGCCACCAGTGATTATCGGACCCAGTACTTC,CATSDYRTQYF,TRBV24-1,TRBJ2-5,-,-
TGTGCCAGCAGTCCTGGACAGACCTCTGGAAACACCATATATTTT,CASSPGQTSGNTIYF,TRBV2,TRBJ1-3,few,-
TGTGCCAGTAGGACAGACGCAAGCAATCAGCCCCAGCATTTT,CASRTDASNQPQHF,TRBV19,TRBJ1-5,-,-
TGTGCCAGCTCGGGAAGGTGGGGACAAAGCTCCTACAATGAGCAGTTCTTC,CASSGRWGQSSYNEQFF,TRBV19,TRBJ2-1,few,-
TGCAGCGTTGCAGGGCAGGGCCCCTACGAGCAGTACTTC,CSVAGQGPYEQYF,TRBV29-1,TRBJ2-7,-,-
TGCGCCAGCAGCCAAGACCCTGGGACTGGGAATGAAAAACTGTTTTTT,CASSQDPGTGNEKLFF,TRBV4-3,TRBJ1-4,-,-
TGTGCCAGCAGCGAGGCCCTTTCCCCCTACGAGCAGTACTTC,CASSEALSPYEQYF,TRBV28,TRBJ2-7,-,-
TGTGCCAGCATCCACCGGGACAGGGTCACTGAAGCTTTCTTT,CASIHRDRVTEAFF,TRBV28,TRBJ1-1,-,TRBD1
TGTGCCACCTCCACCCCGGGACAGGGGAATTCACCCCTCCACTTT,CATSTPGQGNSPLHF,TRBV19,TRBJ1-6,-,TRBD1
TGTGCCAGCAGCTTAGTGGCACGAGAGACCCAGTACTTC,CASSLVARETQYF,TRBV7-9,TRBJ2-5,-,-
TGTGCCAGCAGCCCGACAGGGCCAAACTCTGGAAACACCATATATTTT,CASSPTGPNSGNTIYF,TRBV28,TRBJ1-3,-,TRBD1
TGTGCCAGCACCCCACAAGGATTGAGGTCTTTCTTT,CASTPQGLRSFF,TRBV2,TRBJ1-1,few,-
TGTGCCAGTAGTGAGGCGGGACGGGGATTTCAGCCCCAGCATTTT,CASSEAGRGFQPQHF,TRBV19,TRBJ1-5,-,-
TGCAGCGTTGCGGCAGGGGGATCGGGCACTGAAGCTTTCTTT,CSVAAGGSGTEAFF,TRBV29-1,TRBJ1-1,-,TRBD1
TGTGCCAGCAGCTCAAGGACAGGGTCTAACTATGGCTACACCTTC,CASSSRTGSNYGYTF,TRBV5-4,TRBJ1-2,-,TRBD1
TGCGCCAGCAGCCGGCCGGGGGGGGAGACCCAGTACTTC,CASSRPGGETQYF,TRBV5-1,TRBJ2-5,-,TRBD2
TGCAGTGCTAGCGGGGGGAGGGACGACACCTTC,CSASGGRDDTF,TRBV20-1,TRBJ1-2,-,-
TGTGCCAGCAGCCTCGACAGGGCCACCGGGGAGCTGTTTTTT,CASSLDRATGELFF,TRBV4-2,TRBJ2-2,-,TRBD1